Below are 30 T cell receptor beta chains sequenced from a single sample in a study of spatial heterogeneity in lung cancer. The time point is: sample taken at primary tumor resection. Sequencing of whole RNA from tumor, nontumor lung or frozen PBMC involved no sorting. MiXCR, run by TCRdb on the 5' RACE reads, gives a single entry per CDR3 protein. This table has roughly 28,000 distinct CDR3 sequences, 8.4% appearing once. The source material was PBMCs, sampled at surgery. The receptors were gathered from a female donor with early-stage non-small cell lung cancer.

This clonotype came up a few times. The V call is TRBV7-8, the J call TRBJ1-6; the match to TRBD1 covers 7 bases. Germline V gene data show CDR1 as SGHVS and CDR2 as FQNEAQ. The CDR3 consists of 16 residues. Germline trimming cut 5 bases from V and 5 bases from J; bases unmatched to any gene: 9. The CDR3 protein is CASSLEGAYNNSPLHF. CDR3 sequence (DNA): TGTGCCAGCAGCCTAGAGGGGGCGTACAATAATTCACCCCTCCACTTT.

This clonotype was counted only a few times. This chain uses TRBV5-1 with TRBJ2-7, with D hard to call. CDR3 length: 14 residues. The germline CDR1 and CDR2 sequences are SGHRS and YFSETQ. V was pared by 3 bases and J by 2 bases, with 12 bases between. The CDR3 sequence: CASSSPESTYEQYF. DNA for the CDR3: TGCGCCAGCAGCTCTCCGGAAAGTACCTACGAGCAGTACTTC. Full variable domain (missing parts from reference TRBV5-1 and TRBJ2-7): KAGVTQTPRYLIKTRGQQVTLSCSPISGHRSVSWYQQTPGQGLQFLFEYFSETQRNKGNFPGRFSGRQFSNSRSEMNVSTLELGDSALYLCASSSPESTYEQYFGPGTRLTVT.

The table lists this clonotype with a few counts. This sequence joins TRBV9 and TRBJ2-3, with 7 positions matching TRBD2. This CDR3 contains 15 residues. After removal of 4 bases from V and 4 bases from J, the junction contained 9 bases not matched to a gene. Germline V gene sequence: CDR1 SGDLS, CDR2 YYNGEE. As DNA, the CDR3 is TGTGCCAGCAGCCCCTCGCCGACTAGCCCAGATACGCAGTATTTT. Its translation: CASSPSPTSPDTQYF.

This clonotype was detected only a few times. The V gene is TRBV7-9, the J gene TRBJ2-3, with unresolved D. The V and J ends lost 3 bases and 6 bases respectively, with 4 bases between them. This CDR3 region has 11 residues. The germline CDR1 and CDR2 sequences are SEHNR and FQNEAQ (reference sequence). The DNA of the CDR3 is TGTGCCAGCAGCTTGGCGGATACGCAGTATTTT. Translating gives CASSLADTQYF.

This clonotype was found many times. The chain employs TRBV30 and TRBJ2-1, with D possibly matching TRBD2 (6 bases). The V gene's germline CDR1 is GTSNPN and CDR2 SVGIG (reference sequence). The CDR3 is 14 residues long. Between the trimmed V and J ends, which lost 5 bases and 3 bases, there was a span of 14 bases. CDR3 sequence: CAWARSSGYNEQFF. As DNA, the CDR3 is TGTGCCTGGGCGAGGAGTAGCGGCTACAATGAGCAGTTCTTC.

This rearrangement joins TRBV9 to TRBJ1-1; D uncertain. Trimming took 0 bases from V and 4 from J, leaving 10 bases between them. The CDR3 sequence is 14 residues long. Germline CDR1 and CDR2: SGDLS and YYNGEE. CDR3 nucleotides: TGTGCCAGCAGCGTAGGGTATATCGGCACTGAAGCTTTCTTT. Translating it yields CASSVGYIGTEAFF.

This clonotype showed up many times. J is TRBJ1-2 and V is TRBV27, with 9 bases identical to TRBD1. The CDR3 runs 16 residues. Losses at the gene ends were 8 bases for V and 7 bases for J; bases not matched to a gene: 17. Germline-derived CDR1 and CDR2 are MNHEY and SMNVEV (reference sequence). Written as DNA, the CDR3 is TGTGCCAGCGCACCTGAGGACAGGGGCGCCGGGGGTGGCTACACCTTC. Translating gives CASAPEDRGAGGGYTF.

J is TRBJ2-7 and V is TRBV29-1; TRBD1 agrees at 9 bases. Germline CDR1 is SQVTM and CDR2 is ANQGSEA. The CDR3 consists of 16 residues. The J segment lost 2 bases and the V segment lost 4 bases, leaving 12 bases of the junction unmatched. The CDR3 bases are TGCAGCGTTGTTGGGATATCGGGACAGGGTGCCTACGAGCAGTACGTC. This sequence encodes CSVVGISGQGAYEQYV.

This chain links TRBV12-3 or TRBV12-4 with TRBJ1-4; the match to TRBD1 covers 9 bases. J was trimmed by 2 bases and V by 0 bases; bases with no gene match: 10. This CDR3 has 19 residues. CDR3 DNA sequence: TGTGCCAGCAGTTTAGCGCTCGCGGGACAGGGACTTACTAATGAAAAACTGTTTTTT. This codes for CASSLALAGQGLTNEKLFF.

The table lists this clonotype with many counts. The rearrangement links TRBV7-3 to TRBJ2-1; TRBD2 might be the D (6 bases). Trimming left V 3 bases short and J 2 bases short, with 20 bases between. From germline, CDR1 is SGHTA and CDR2 FQGTGA. The length of the CDR3 is 18 residues. CDR3 amino acids: CASSLQRMAGLPYNEQFF. Here the CDR3 DNA reads TGTGCCAGCAGCTTGCAGAGAATGGCGGGACTGCCCTACAATGAGCAGTTCTTC.

The table lists this clonotype with many counts. V is TRBV5-1 and J is TRBJ2-5; 11 nucleotides line up with TRBD1. V was pared by 3 bases and J by 5 bases, with 6 bases of the junction left unmatched. This CDR3 comprises 15 residues. Germline values: CDR1 SGHRS, CDR2 YFSETQ. CDR3 DNA: TGCGCCAGCAGCTGGGGACAGGGGGGAACGGAGACCCAGTACTTC. This encodes CASSWGQGGTETQYF.

This chain links TRBV5-1 with TRBJ1-5; 8 bases line up with TRBD1. CDR1 is SGHRS and CDR2 is YFSETQ in the germline V gene. The CDR3 is 15 amino acids. The J segment lost 3 bases and the V segment lost 4 bases, leaving 6 bases of the junction unmatched. The CDR3 sequence: CASSPGGGYNQPQHF. CDR3 in DNA: TGCGCCAGCAGCCCAGGGGGCGGATACAATCAGCCCCAGCATTTT.

This clonotype was seen ten or more times. The chain uses TRBV7-9 and TRBJ2-1; TRBD1 matches 8 bases. The CDR3 consists of 17 residues. J lost 3 bases, V lost 5 bases, and 12 bases had no gene match. Germline V gives CDR1 SEHNR, CDR2 FQNEAQ (reference sequence). CDR3 in DNA: TGTGCCAGCAGCCCTCCGGTGAAAGGGACAGGCTACAATGAGCAGTTCTTC. Translation: CASSPPVKGTGYNEQFF. The whole variable domain, remainder taken from reference TRBV7-9 and TRBJ2-1, is DTGVSQNPRHKITKRGQNVTFRCDPISEHNRLYWYRQTLGQGPEFLTYFQNEAQLEKSRLLSDRFSAERPKGSFSTLEIQRTEQGDSAMYLCASSPPVKGTGYNEQFFGPGTRLTVL.

This clonotype was recorded at least ten times. This rearrangement joins TRBV13 to TRBJ2-1; D unclear. Germline V gene data show CDR1 as PRHDT and CDR2 as FYEKMQ (reference sequence). V dropped 3 bases and J dropped 5 bases, with 11 bases sitting between them. This CDR3 is 14 amino acids long. As DNA, the CDR3 is TGTGCCAGCAGCTTGTTCCTAGTGCACAATGAGCAGTTCTTC. It translates to CASSLFLVHNEQFF.

This clonotype showed up many times. The chain joins TRBV27 to TRBJ1-1; perhaps TRBD1 as D (5 bases). V was clipped by 11 bases and J by 1 base, with 23 bases between them. The CDR3 contains 16 residues. Germline lookup yields CDR1 MNHEY and CDR2 SMNVEV (reference sequence). CDR3 loop: CAASRGAGSRNTEAFF. The CDR3 DNA follows: TGTGCCGCCTCGCGCGGGGCAGGGTCGAGGAACACTGAAGCTTTCTTT.

This clonotype was detected ten times or more. This chain uses TRBV7-9 with TRBJ2-6; D possibly corresponds to TRBD1 (5 bases). The CDR3 consists of 16 residues. The V gene's germline CDR1 is SEHNR and CDR2 FQNEAQ (reference sequence). Trimming shortened V by 3 bases and J by 0 bases, and 9 bases separated the two germline ends. Here the CDR3 reads CASSFDSHSGANVLTF. CDR3 DNA sequence: TGTGCCAGCAGCTTTGACAGCCACTCTGGGGCCAACGTCCTGACTTTC.

This chain connects TRBV12-5 to TRBJ2-1; possible D gene TRBD2, 6 bases. The ends were cut back, 0 bases at V and 7 bases at J, with 19 bases in the middle. This CDR3 region has 17 residues. From germline, CDR1 is LGHNT and CDR2 FRNRAP. Here the CDR3 reads CASGLVLWEVGGNEQFF. The DNA for the CDR3 is TGTGCTAGTGGTTTGGTACTGTGGGAGGTCGGGGGAAATGAGCAGTTCTTC.

This clonotype was detected many times. This chain links TRBV20-1 with TRBJ2-1, with 12 positions matching TRBD2. J lost 1 base, V lost 5 bases, and 12 bases had no gene match. Germline CDR1 DFQATT, CDR2 SNEGSKA (reference sequence). The CDR3 has 18 residues. CDR3: CSALTGTSGLRSYNEQFF. The CDR3 DNA sequence: TGCAGTGCTTTAACAGGGACTAGCGGGCTACGGTCCTACAATGAGCAGTTCTTC.

This clonotype has a count of ten or more. The CDR3 DNA is TGCAGCGGCGCGGCGGGCTATGGCTACACCTTC. Translation gives CSGAAGYGYTF. The chain couples TRBV29-1 to TRBJ1-2; D gene unclear. The CDR3 has 11 residues. The V gene lost 7 bases and the J gene lost 4 bases, with 10 bases spanning the gap. Germline assignment: CDR1 SQVTM and CDR2 ANQGSEA.

The chain has TRBV6-2 or TRBV6-3 and TRBJ2-1; D may match TRBD1 or TRBD2 (5 bases each). The CDR3 is 14 amino acids. Looked up from germline, CDR1 is MNHEY and CDR2 is SVGEGT. V shed 4 bases and J shed 9 bases, with 16 bases lying between them. The CDR3 DNA is TGTGCCAGCAGTTCCGGGACCCCGGGAAGTGAGCAGTTCTTC. This sequence encodes CASSSGTPGSEQFF.

Many counts were recorded for this clonotype. The CDR3 nucleotides are TGCGCCAGCAGTCAATCAAAAAGGGGACAACCGTCGAACAATGAGCAGTTCTTC. This codes for CASSQSKRGQPSNNEQFF. This chain joins TRBV23-1 and TRBJ2-1; weak D call: TRBD1 (6 bases). TRBV23-1 is filed as an ORF, its function uncertain. V lost 0 bases and J 5 bases, leaving 20 bases between the germline ends. The CDR3 spans 18 residues.

This clonotype was seen ten or more times. The chain recombines TRBV6-2 or TRBV6-3 with TRBJ1-2; 11 nucleotides agree with TRBD1. The CDR3 spans 11 residues. Germline-derived CDR1 and CDR2 are MNHEY and SVGEGT. Trimming cost V 11 bases and J 8 bases; bases outside gene matches: 4. The CDR3 sequence: CAAGQGGGYTF. The DNA of the CDR3 is TGTGCCGCGGGACAGGGGGGCGGCTACACCTTC.

This clonotype was picked up a small number of times. This chain links TRBV5-1 with TRBJ2-7, with a possible D match to TRBD2 (6 bases). Germline lookup yields CDR1 SGHRS and CDR2 YFSETQ. V dropped 0 bases and J dropped 6 bases, with 13 bases sitting between them. The CDR3 runs to 14 residues. The CDR3 loop reads CASSLVGGSGEQYF. The CDR3 DNA reads as TGCGCCAGCAGCTTGGTTGGAGGGTCAGGCGAGCAGTACTTC. Based on the CDR3 plus reference TRBV5-1 and TRBJ2-7, the full variable domain is KAGVTQTPRYLIKTRGQQVTLSCSPISGHRSVSWYQQTPGQGLQFLFEYFSETQRNKGNFPGRFSGRQFSNSRSEMNVSTLELGDSALYLCASSLVGGSGEQYFGPGTRLTVT.

In its sample, this clonotype was seen many times. V and J are TRBV5-5 and TRBJ1-1, with 8 bases lining up with TRBD1. The CDR3 contains 15 residues. Germline V CDR1 and CDR2: SGHKS, YYEKEE (reference sequence). The ends lost 2 bases at V and 7 bases at J; junction bases unmatched: 10. In nucleotides, the CDR3 is TGTGCCAGCAGCTTAGGACAGGGAGGAATCGATGAAGCTTTCTTT. It encodes CASSLGQGGIDEAFF.

At least ten counts were recorded for this clonotype. This chain links TRBV5-5 with TRBJ2-3, with TRBD1 matching over 9 bases. Trimming removed 4 bases from V and 8 bases from J; junction bases left unmatched: 17. The germline gives CDR1 SGHKS, CDR2 YYEKEE (reference sequence). This CDR3 region has 17 residues. CDR3 in DNA: TGTGCCAGCAGCCCCGAGGGCCCGGGACAGGGTTGGGGTACGCAGTATTTT. Protein product: CASSPEGPGQGWGTQYF.

The V and J genes are TRBV6-1 and TRBJ2-2, with 9 nucleotides matching TRBD1. Trimming took 9 bases from V and 5 from J; bases not matched to a gene: 7. The CDR3 runs to 14 residues. Germline loops: CDR1 MNHNS, CDR2 SASEGT. The CDR3 here is CASMEGQGTGELFF. CDR3 coding DNA: TGTGCCAGTATGGAGGGACAGGGTACCGGGGAGCTGTTTTTT.

There are a few counts of this clonotype. The rearrangement links TRBV15 to TRBJ2-6; 10 bases agree with TRBD2. The CDR3 length is 20 residues. V trimming: 3 bases; J trimming: 0 bases; junction bases outside the gene matches: 11. CDR1 LNHNV and CDR2 YYDKDF come from the germline V gene (reference sequence). The CDR3 here is CATSRELAGAPISGANVLTF. Here the CDR3 DNA reads TGTGCCACCAGCAGGGAGCTAGCGGGAGCGCCGATCTCTGGGGCCAACGTCCTGACTTTC.

This clonotype appeared many times. The chain links TRBV29-1 to TRBJ2-2; D unresolved. V shed 7 bases and J shed 1 base, with 7 bases lying between them. Per germline, CDR1 SQVTM and CDR2 ANQGSEA. This CDR3 is 12 amino acids long. This chain's CDR3 is CSANQNTGELFF. In DNA form, the CDR3 reads TGCAGCGCCAACCAGAACACCGGGGAGCTGTTTTTT.

At least ten counts were recorded for this clonotype. The chain employs TRBV4-1 and TRBJ2-1; tentative D call: TRBD2 (6 bases). The CDR3 sequence is 17 residues long. The germline V gene has CDR1 MGHRA and CDR2 YSYEKL. Trimming pared 6 bases from V and 0 bases from J, leaving 18 bases between. The CDR3, as DNA: TGCGCCAGCAGGGTGGCCGGAGGGGAGAGCTCCTACAATGAGCAGTTCTTC. Translation: CASRVAGGESSYNEQFF.

This clonotype was counted many times. The chain employs TRBV7-2 and TRBJ1-2, with D unresolved. V dropped 1 base and J dropped 5 bases, with 8 bases sitting between them. Per the germline V gene, CDR1 is SGHTA and CDR2 is FQGNSA. The CDR3 has 13 residues. The CDR3 loop reads CASSLGGQYGYTF. CDR3 DNA sequence: TGTGCCAGCAGCTTAGGCGGCCAGTATGGCTACACCTTC.